What follows are 31 T cell receptor beta chains derived from one specimen sequenced in a study of blood T cell repertoires in COVID-19. TCRdb's copy holds only in-frame clones and misses some; the assay was immunoSEQ multiplex PCR. Among about 100,000 clones listed, around 83% were seen once. The sequenced sample consisted of peripheral blood. The receptors here all came from a man in his 70s with acute or convalescent COVID-19.

V is TRBV7-9 and J is TRBJ2-5, with 7 nucleotides matching TRBD1. CDR3 length: 16 residues. The trim removed 5 bases at V and 2 bases at J, leaving 11 bases unmatched. Germline assignment: CDR1 SEHNR and CDR2 FQNEAQ (reference sequence). CDR3 sequence: CASSTTDREPQETQYF. CDR3 bases: TGTGCCAGCAGCACGACCGACAGGGAGCCTCAAGAGACCCAGTACTTC.

The genes are TRBV18 and TRBJ1-1; D is unclear. V was clipped by 1 base and J by 7 bases, with 7 bases between them. Germline CDR1 and CDR2: KGHSH and LQKENI. The CDR3 runs 12 residues. CDR3 in amino acids: CASSPLGDEAFF. The CDR3 coding sequence is TGTGCCAGCTCACCACTCGGGGATGAAGCTTTCTTT.

The J gene is TRBJ2-1, the V gene TRBV7-8; 13 nucleotides align to TRBD2. This CDR3 comprises 16 residues. Germline V gene lookup returns CDR1 SGHVS and CDR2 FQNEAQ. J lost 12 bases, V lost 0 bases, and 8 bases had no gene match. The CDR3 spells CASSLAGTSGVLGQFF. CDR3 nucleotides: TGTGCCAGCAGCTTAGCAGGGACTAGCGGGGTCCTGGGGCAGTTCTTC. The whole variable domain, filled in from reference TRBV7-8 and TRBJ2-1, reads GAGVSQSPRYKVAKRGQDVALRCDPISGHVSLFWYQQALGQGPEFLTYFQNEAQLDKSGLPSDRFFAERPEGSVSTLKIQRTQQEDSAVYLCASSLAGTSGVLGQFFGPGTRLTVL.

The V call is TRBV11-2, the J call TRBJ1-2, with D perhaps TRBD1 (5 bases). V lost 4 bases to trimming and J lost 4 bases, with 10 bases between them. The germline V gene encodes CDR1 SGHAT and CDR2 FQNNGV. There are 13 residues in the CDR3. CDR3 bases: TGTGCCAGCAGCTCCCGGGACTCCTATGGCTACACCTTC. Translation: CASSSRDSYGYTF.

J is TRBJ2-1 and V is TRBV14; 9 positions agree with TRBD1. The V gene's germline CDR1 is SGHDN and CDR2 FVKESK. The CDR3 runs 18 residues. The V and J ends lost 4 bases and 3 bases, in that order; junction bases with no gene match: 13. This chain's CDR3 is CASSPRTRTGAYYNEQFF. As DNA, the CDR3 is TGTGCCAGCAGCCCTCGAACCCGGACAGGGGCATACTACAATGAGCAGTTCTTC.

A note on this clone: Other DNA sequences in this sample translate to the same CDR3. This chain uses TRBV10-3 with TRBJ1-5; TRBD1 agrees at 7 bases. The J segment lost 4 bases and the V segment lost 0 bases, leaving 0 bases of the junction unmatched. The CDR3 has 14 residues. CDR1 and CDR2 (germline): ENHRY, SYGVKD. The CDR3 DNA follows: TGTGCCATCAGTGAGTCGACAGGGAATCAGCCCCAGCATTTT. Its protein is CAISESTGNQPQHF.

This rearrangement joins TRBV6-5 to TRBJ1-2; a weak D match, TRBD1 (5 bases). This CDR3 spans 14 amino acids. Germline V gene lookup returns CDR1 MNHEY and CDR2 SVGAGI. The ends were cut back, 7 bases at V and 6 bases at J, with 18 bases in the middle. The CDR3: CASTSRGSTDGYTF. The CDR3 DNA reads as TGTGCCAGCACCTCTCGGGGGAGCACGGATGGCTACACCTTC.

V usage is TRBV19 and J usage is TRBJ2-2; TRBD1 aligns across 10 bases. The V and J ends lost 5 bases and 4 bases, in that order; junction bases with no gene match: 7. Germline CDR1 reads LNHDA; CDR2 reads SQIVND (reference sequence). The CDR3 has 16 amino acids. In DNA, the CDR3 is TGTGCCAGTAGTCCACGGGACAGGGGAGGCACCGGGGAGCTGTTTTTT. It encodes CASSPRDRGGTGELFF.

This chain links TRBV9 with TRBJ2-2, with 10 bases lining up with TRBD2. CDR1 is SGDLS and CDR2 is YYNGEE in the germline V gene. CDR3 length equals 16 residues. The J segment lost 4 bases and the V segment lost 4 bases, leaving 7 bases of the junction unmatched. CDR3 bases: TGTGCCAGCAGCCTGACAGCGGGGGGGCCCACCGGGGAGCTGTTTTTT. Residues: CASSLTAGGPTGELFF.

J is TRBJ2-1 and V is TRBV19; tentatively, D is TRBD1 (6 bases). Trimming took off 5 bases at V and 7 bases at J, with 15 bases between the two ends. This CDR3 spans 14 amino acids. Per the germline V gene, CDR1 is LNHDA and CDR2 is SQIVND (reference sequence). In DNA form, the CDR3 reads TGTGCCAGTAGTGCGACAGGTTTTACGAATGAGCAGTTCTTC. Amino acids: CASSATGFTNEQFF. Using reference TRBV19 and TRBJ2-1 for the parts outside the CDR3, the full variable domain is DGGITQSPKYLFRKEGQNVTLSCEQNLNHDAMYWYRQDPGQGLRLIYYSQIVNDFQKGDIAEGYSVSREKKESFPLTVTSAQKNPTAFYLCASSATGFTNEQFFGPGTRLTVL.

The chain has TRBV19 and TRBJ2-3, with a possible D match to TRBD2 (7 bases). The CDR3 is 16 amino acids. With 6 bases removed from V and 2 bases from J, the gap between germline ends came to 18 bases. Germline V CDR1 and CDR2: LNHDA, SQIVND (reference sequence). CDR3: CASSLFGGLYTDTQYF. The CDR3 DNA follows: TGTGCCAGTAGCCTTTTCGGGGGGCTATACACAGATACGCAGTATTTT.

The V and J genes are TRBV19 and TRBJ1-1, with D maybe TRBD1 (6 bases). The CDR3 is 14 residues long. Germline loops: CDR1 LNHDA, CDR2 SQIVND (reference sequence). Trimming pared 10 bases from V and 1 base from J, leaving 16 bases between. CDR3 bases: TGTGCCACCAGTTGGGGGGGGCGGAACACTGAAGCTTTCTTT. Encoded protein: CATSWGGRNTEAFF.

This clone showed up just once. The V call is TRBV28, the J call TRBJ1-4; TRBD1 agrees at 9 bases. The CDR3 length is 17 residues. Losses at the gene ends were 6 bases for V and 0 bases for J; bases not matched to a gene: 8. Germline CDR1 MDHEN, CDR2 SYDVKM. CDR3: CASRSGTGRSTNEKLFF. Here the CDR3 DNA reads TGTGCCAGCAGGTCCGGGACAGGGAGATCAACTAATGAAAAACTGTTTTTT.

The rearrangement uses TRBV6-5 and TRBJ2-5, with TRBD2 identical over 8 bases. V dropped 6 bases and J dropped 5; count of bases not matched to a gene: 8. The CDR3 loop spans 14 amino acids. Germline V gene data show CDR1 as MNHEY and CDR2 as SVGAGI. The CDR3 DNA is TGTGCCAGCAGCAACGGGGGGGCCCGGGAGACCCAGTACTTC. It translates to CASSNGGARETQYF.

The gene calls are TRBV6-5 and TRBJ2-1, with 8 bases identical to TRBD2. Germline loops: CDR1 MNHEY, CDR2 SVGAGI. J was trimmed by 3 bases and V by 4 bases; bases with no gene match: 5. The CDR3 runs to 15 residues. The DNA of the CDR3 is TGTGCCAGCAGTTCTTACGGGGGGGTCTACAATGAGCAGTTCTTC. As protein: CASSSYGGVYNEQFF.

The chain recombines TRBV20-1 with TRBJ1-5; no clear D gene. The CDR3 spans 14 residues. Trimming removed 3 bases at V and 5 bases at J, with 14 bases between. Germline V gene sequence: CDR1 DFQATT, CDR2 SNEGSKA (reference sequence). The DNA for the CDR3 is TGCAGTGCTAGTAAATTCTCGTCTGATCAGCCCCAGCATTTT. It translates to CSASKFSSDQPQHF.

J is TRBJ1-1 and V is TRBV5-1; D remains ambiguous. This CDR3 has 14 amino acids. CDR1 and CDR2 from the germline V gene are SGHRS and YFSETQ. V was trimmed by 0 bases and J by 0 bases, leaving 6 bases between them. In DNA, the CDR3 is TGCGCCAGCAGCTTGGCCAGTATGAACACTGAAGCTTTCTTT. This encodes CASSLASMNTEAFF.

This clone was counted only a few times. V and J are TRBV9 and TRBJ2-2, with a possible D match to TRBD2 (5 bases). The V end was cut by 4 bases, the J end by 7 bases, with 14 bases between. The CDR3 runs 14 residues. Germline V CDR1 and CDR2: SGDLS, YYNGEE. CDR3 protein: CASSPLRRNGELFF. CDR3 nucleotide sequence: TGTGCCAGCAGCCCCCTTAGGAGGAACGGGGAGCTGTTTTTT.

The rearrangement uses TRBV19 and TRBJ1-4, with D maybe TRBD1 (5 bases). The germline CDR1 and CDR2 sequences are LNHDA and SQIVND (reference sequence). V shed 6 bases and J shed 8 bases, with 19 bases lying between them. This CDR3 comprises 15 residues. The CDR3 region is CASRVRGHRGEKLFF. The CDR3 DNA reads as TGTGCCAGTAGGGTTCGTGGCCACCGGGGGGAAAAACTGTTTTTT.

This chain links TRBV28 with TRBJ2-5; 8 bases fit TRBD1. CDR1 and CDR2 from the germline V gene are MDHEN and SYDVKM. This CDR3 is built from 13 residues. V was pared by 5 bases and J by 2 bases, with 1 base of the junction left unmatched. The CDR3 region has the DNA TGTGCCAGCAGTACAGGGGGACAAGAGACCCAGTACTTC. This codes for CASSTGGQETQYF.

V usage is TRBV12-5 and J usage is TRBJ2-5, with D perhaps TRBD1 (6 bases). The germline CDR1 and CDR2 sequences are LGHNT and FRNRAP. V lost 2 bases and J lost 5, with 21 bases in between. The CDR3 runs to 17 residues. CDR3 region: CASGLSLDRRPRETQYF. Written as DNA, the CDR3 is TGTGCTAGTGGTTTGTCCCTGGACAGACGCCCCAGGGAGACCCAGTACTTC.

This CDR3 reads CASSLVVGNTIYF. The CDR3 DNA follows: TGCGCCAGCAGCTTGGTAGTCGGAAACACCATATATTTT. The chain employs TRBV5-1 and TRBJ1-3; D unresolved. The CDR3 has 13 amino acids. The germline gives CDR1 SGHRS, CDR2 YFSETQ. Trimming removed 0 bases at V and 4 bases at J, with 5 bases between. The full variable domain, with the rest looked up from reference TRBV5-1 and TRBJ1-3, is KAGVTQTPRYLIKTRGQQVTLSCSPISGHRSVSWYQQTPGQGLQFLFEYFSETQRNKGNFPGRFSGRQFSNSRSEMNVSTLELGDSALYLCASSLVVGNTIYFGEGSWLTVV.

The chain has TRBV19 and TRBJ1-5; D unclear. CDR1 is LNHDA, CDR2 SQIVND, per germline (reference sequence). With 2 bases removed from V and 5 bases from J, the gap between germline ends came to 13 bases. This CDR3 is 15 amino acids long. The CDR3 coding sequence is TGTGCCAGTAGTATACGAGGGTCAACGGATCAGCCCCAGCATTTT. Encoded protein: CASSIRGSTDQPQHF.

The rearrangement uses TRBV2 and TRBJ2-2, with 8 bases identical to TRBD2. In germline, CDR1 is SNHLY, CDR2 FYNNEI. After removal of 5 bases from V and 6 bases from J, the junction contained 5 bases not matched to a gene. The CDR3 has 14 residues. The DNA of the CDR3 is TGTGCCAGCAGTCCGGGGGGGCCCCCCGGGGAGCTGTTTTTT. Translation gives CASSPGGPPGELFF.

This chain links TRBV5-5 with TRBJ2-1; maybe TRBD2 (5 bases). The V end was cut by 2 bases, the J end by 5 bases, with 11 bases between. Germline V gene lookup returns CDR1 SGHKS and CDR2 YYEKEE (reference sequence). The CDR3 covers 14 residues. Here the CDR3 DNA reads TGTGCCAGCAGCTTCCGGGATCTAAACAATGAGCAGTTCTTC. The encoded protein is CASSFRDLNNEQFF.

The chain carries TRBV19 and TRBJ2-1, with 7 bases fitting TRBD2. The CDR3 length is 19 residues. V dropped 3 bases and J dropped 4; count of bases not matched to a gene: 18. Germline values: CDR1 LNHDA, CDR2 SQIVND (reference sequence). DNA for the CDR3: TGTGCCAGTAGTATCCGACTTCAGCGGGGAGCCACGACTTACAATGAGCAGTTCTTC. Translated: CASSIRLQRGATTYNEQFF. Filled out from reference TRBV19 and TRBJ2-1, the complete variable domain reads DGGITQSPKYLFRKEGQNVTLSCEQNLNHDAMYWYRQDPGQGLRLIYYSQIVNDFQKGDIAEGYSVSREKKESFPLTVTSAQKNPTAFYLCASSIRLQRGATTYNEQFFGPGTRLTVL.

V and J are TRBV5-1 and TRBJ1-5; 8 bases are shared with TRBD1. V trimming: 0 bases; J trimming: 5 bases; junction bases outside the gene matches: 10. The CDR3 is made up of 17 amino acids. Germline values: CDR1 SGHRS, CDR2 YFSETQ. This CDR3 reads CASSLAGAGGADQPQHF. CDR3 DNA sequence: TGCGCCAGCAGCTTGGCCGGGGCAGGGGGCGCGGATCAGCCCCAGCATTTT.

The genes are TRBV7-9 and TRBJ2-1; 12 bases fit TRBD2. There are 15 residues in the CDR3. Trimming at V came to 2 bases and at J to 6 bases, leaving 2 bases not matched to a gene. In germline, CDR1 is SEHNR, CDR2 FQNEAQ (reference sequence). The CDR3 sequence is CASSLSGLAGNEQFF. The CDR3 DNA reads as TGTGCCAGCAGCTTATCGGGACTAGCGGGCAATGAGCAGTTCTTC.

J is TRBJ2-7 and V is TRBV6-5, with a weak D call TRBD1 (5 bases). The germline gives CDR1 MNHEY, CDR2 SVGAGI. V was pared by 2 bases and J by 5 bases, with 16 bases between. This CDR3 spans 15 amino acids. Written as DNA, the CDR3 is TGTGCCAGCAGTTACGGGGCTAGTTTAATCAACGAGCAGTACTTC. Its protein is CASSYGASLINEQYF.

The CDR3 DNA reads as TGTGCCAGCTCCCCTGGGCAGGGGGGAGAGGATGGCTACACCTTC. The encoded protein is CASSPGQGGEDGYTF. The V and J genes are TRBV18 and TRBJ1-2; 7 bases are a match to TRBD1. Germline loops: CDR1 KGHSH, CDR2 LQKENI. The CDR3 extends over 15 amino acids. The V gene end was trimmed by 6 bases and the J gene end by 6 bases; junction bases not matched to a gene: 13.

This clone is a singleton in its sample. CDR3 in amino acids: CASSPWAGYEQYF. CDR3 DNA sequence: TGTGCCAGCAGCCCCTGGGCGGGTTACGAGCAGTACTTC. V is TRBV7-3 and J is TRBJ2-7; a possible D gene is TRBD2 (5 bases). V was clipped by 5 bases and J by 4 bases, with 12 bases between them. CDR3 length equals 13 residues. The germline gives CDR1 SGHTA, CDR2 FQGTGA.